The 16 T cell receptor beta chains presented below share a single source sample, sequenced in a study of blood T cells in healthy people across ages. A second PCR of 7 to 11 cycles used a sample-barcoded 5' primer and a J-beta primer mix. TCRdb re-called the 5' RACE reads through MiXCR, storing one row per CDR3 protein. The sample contains just over 1 million distinct CDR3 sequences, more than 40% of which appear only once. The source material was blood. The receptors derive from a woman aged 55-70 years in good health.

This clonotype was counted only a few times. This rearrangement joins TRBV15 to TRBJ2-3; tentatively, D is TRBD1 or TRBD2 (6 bases each). The CDR3 is made up of 16 amino acids. CDR1 and CDR2 from the germline V gene are LNHNV and YYDKDF (reference sequence). The V end was cut by 3 bases, the J end by 4 bases, with 17 bases between. CDR3 sequence reads: CATSSRGDGSADTQYF. The CDR3 coding sequence is TGTGCCACCAGCAGCAGGGGAGACGGGAGCGCAGATACGCAGTATTTT.

This clonotype has only one observation. The chain is built from TRBV10-3 and TRBJ1-1; a weak D match, TRBD1 (6 bases). Trimming shortened V by 8 bases and J by 7 bases, and 14 bases separated the two germline ends. The V gene's germline CDR1 is ENHRY and CDR2 SYGVKD. This CDR3 is built from 12 residues. The CDR3 DNA follows: TGTGCCATCGGGAACAGGGAGGATGAAGCTTTCTTT. Protein: CAIGNREDEAFF.

The sample holds a few counts of this clonotype. The CDR3 DNA follows: TGTGCCAGCACCGACGGTCTGAACTATGGCTACACCTTC. Translating gives CASTDGLNYGYTF. This chain joins TRBV28 and TRBJ1-2; D is unresolved. CDR1 is MDHEN, CDR2 SYDVKM, per germline. Trimming left V 7 bases short and J 2 bases short, with 11 bases between. The CDR3 loop spans 13 amino acids.

This chain connects TRBV7-2 to TRBJ2-5; D gene ambiguous. CDR1 and CDR2 (germline): SGHTA, FQGNSA. Trimming took 5 bases from V and 2 from J, leaving 12 bases between them. The CDR3 length is 14 residues. The CDR3 nucleotides read TGTGCCAGCAGCCGTCTCCCAGAGCAAGAGACCCAGTACTTC. Translating gives CASSRLPEQETQYF.

This chain connects TRBV2 to TRBJ2-7; a weak D match, TRBD1 (5 bases). Trimming took off 7 bases at V and 4 bases at J, with 11 bases between the two ends. Germline CDR1 reads SNHLY; CDR2 reads FYNNEI. This CDR3 spans 12 amino acids. CDR3 sequence reads: CASTRAGYEQYF. In DNA form, the CDR3 reads TGTGCCAGCACCCGGGCAGGGTACGAGCAGTACTTC.

This rearrangement joins TRBV29-1 to TRBJ2-3, with TRBD1 as a possible D gene (5 bases). Germline CDR1 is SQVTM and CDR2 is ANQGSEA. The length of the CDR3 is 13 residues. V was trimmed by 4 bases and J by 5 bases, leaving 13 bases between them. The CDR3 sequence: CSVAARVGDTQYF. CDR3 DNA: TGCAGCGTTGCCGCCAGGGTTGGAGATACGCAGTATTTT.

This clonotype was seen only a few times. The V call is TRBV13, the J call TRBJ2-7; D tentatively fits TRBD1 or TRBD2 (6 bases each). Trimming took 4 bases from V and 6 from J, leaving 22 bases between them. This CDR3 region has 16 residues. Germline values: CDR1 PRHDT, CDR2 FYEKMQ (reference sequence). CDR3 nucleotide sequence: TGTGCCAGCAGCTCCACAACGGGGGCCGCGGATCGCGAGCAGTACTTC. It is translated as CASSSTTGAADREQYF.

This clonotype was seen many times. The chain employs TRBV7-6 and TRBJ2-7, with 9 bases lining up with TRBD2. Trimming cost V 1 base and J 6 bases; bases outside gene matches: 7. The CDR3 loop spans 15 amino acids. Germline V gives CDR1 SGHVS, CDR2 FNYEAQ. The chain's CDR3 is CASSLDGSGRREQYF. CDR3 bases: TGTGCCAGCAGCTTAGATGGTAGCGGGAGACGCGAGCAGTACTTC. Combining the CDR3 with reference TRBV7-6 and TRBJ2-7 gives the whole variable domain GAGVSQSPRYKVTKRGQDVALRCDPISGHVSLYWYRQALGQGPEFLTYFNYEAQQDKSGLPNDRFSAERPEGSISTLTIQRTEQRDSAMYRCASSLDGSGRREQYFGPGTRLTVT.

The CDR3 loop reads CASSLWNSLNTEAFF. DNA for the CDR3: TGTGCCAGCAGCTTGTGGAACAGCCTGAACACTGAAGCTTTCTTT. V gene TRBV5-6 combines with J gene TRBJ1-1; D is unresolved. V dropped 1 base and J dropped 0 bases, with 10 bases sitting between them. The CDR3 contains 15 residues. Germline values: CDR1 SGHDT, CDR2 YYEEEE.

This clonotype was observed a handful of times. The chain links TRBV12-3 or TRBV12-4 to TRBJ2-3, with 7 bases that match TRBD2. The junction had 6 bases not matched to a gene; V was cut back by 8 bases and J by 1 base. The CDR3 is made up of 14 amino acids. CDR3 residues: CASVWSGGTDTQYF. DNA of the CDR3: TGTGCCAGCGTTTGGAGCGGGGGCACAGATACGCAGTATTTT.

This sequence joins TRBV6-6 and TRBJ2-1, with 10 bases fitting TRBD2. The germline V gene has CDR1 MNHNY and CDR2 SVGAGI (reference sequence). The CDR3 runs to 17 residues. V lost 1 base and J lost 6; bases outside the gene matches: 9. Written as DNA, the CDR3 is TGTGCCAGCAGTTACTTCGGGGCTAGCGGGAGTGGCAATGAGCAGTTCTTC. Translating it yields CASSYFGASGSGNEQFF.

J is TRBJ2-3 and V is TRBV10-3, with D perhaps TRBD2 (6 bases). This CDR3 spans 16 amino acids. CDR1 and CDR2 from the germline V gene are ENHRY and SYGVKD. Trimming took off 4 bases at V and 4 bases at J, with 18 bases between the two ends. The CDR3 DNA reads TGTGCCATCAGTGGATACGGGGAGGTTAACGCAGATACGCAGTATTTT. Protein sequence: CAISGYGEVNADTQYF.

The rearrangement joins TRBV6-1 to TRBJ2-7; tentatively, D is TRBD2 (6 bases). The CDR3 loop spans 18 amino acids. Germline V gives CDR1 MNHNS, CDR2 SASEGT. The V gene lost 3 bases and the J gene lost 0 bases, with 21 bases spanning the gap. CDR3 sequence (DNA): TGTGCCAGCAGTGATTCGCGGGGCCGGCTTTTGATCTCCTACGAGCAGTACTTC. Translation: CASSDSRGRLLISYEQYF.

This clonotype was counted many times. The chain carries TRBV7-8 and TRBJ2-5; D unclear. Germline CDR1 reads SGHVS; CDR2 reads FQNEAQ. This CDR3 has 12 residues. V was shortened by 6 bases and J by 1 base, with 6 bases between the two germline ends. This CDR3 reads CASRPSQETQYF. The CDR3 coding sequence is TGTGCCAGCAGACCGAGCCAAGAGACCCAGTACTTC.

This clonotype was found a few times. This chain connects TRBV20-1 to TRBJ2-7; D is uncertain. The CDR3 runs 13 residues. Germline CDR1 and CDR2: DFQATT and SNEGSKA (reference sequence). The ends were cut back, 3 bases at V and 4 bases at J, with 13 bases in the middle. CDR3 loop: CSASWPLGYEQYF. As DNA, the CDR3 is TGCAGTGCTAGTTGGCCCCTGGGGTACGAGCAGTACTTC.

The chain couples TRBV20-1 to TRBJ2-5; 8 bases are a match to TRBD2. The end of the DNA is better explained by TRBJ2-7, so the J call may be wrong. The CDR3 length is 16 residues. Germline V lookup: CDR1 DFQATT, CDR2 SNEGSKA (reference sequence). As DNA, the CDR3 is TGCAGTGCTAGAGGTTCGAGCGGGAGAAACGGCTACGAGCAGTACTTC. This translates into CSARGSSGRNGYEQYF.